This TCR beta chain was sequenced for a study of OX40 agonist ivuxolimab in advanced cancers. Clones were sequenced by immunoSEQ multiplex PCR, and TCRdb holds only the in-frame ones, with some missing. The data show 120,000 or so clones, roughly 90% seen once. The sample consisted of CD4+ or CD8+ T cells sorted from blood, taken in a trial of the OX40 agonist ivuxolimab. The source of this sequence is an adult with an advanced solid tumor such as melanoma, head and neck, liver or kidney cancer.

The CDR3 loop reads CSVSNRGVDTEAFF. The CDR3 nucleotides are TGCAGCGTTAGTAACAGGGGGGTAGACACTGAAGCTTTCTTT. The chain employs TRBV29-1 and TRBJ1-1, with TRBD1 matching 8 bases. Trimming at V came to 5 bases and at J to 3 bases, leaving 8 bases not matched to a gene. This CDR3 is built from 14 residues. Germline values: CDR1 SQVTM, CDR2 ANQGSEA.